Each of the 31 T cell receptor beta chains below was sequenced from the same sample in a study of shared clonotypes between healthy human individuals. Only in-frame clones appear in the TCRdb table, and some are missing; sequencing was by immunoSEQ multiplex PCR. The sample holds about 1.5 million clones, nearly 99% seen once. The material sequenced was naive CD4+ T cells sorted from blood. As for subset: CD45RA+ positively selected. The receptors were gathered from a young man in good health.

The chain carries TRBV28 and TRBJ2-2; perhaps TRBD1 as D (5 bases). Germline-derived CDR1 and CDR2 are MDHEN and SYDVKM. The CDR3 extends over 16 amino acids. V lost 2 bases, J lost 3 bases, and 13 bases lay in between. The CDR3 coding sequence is TGTGCCAGCAGTTTAATCAGGGCCCAGCACACCGGGGAGCTGTTTTTT. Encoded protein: CASSLIRAQHTGELFF.

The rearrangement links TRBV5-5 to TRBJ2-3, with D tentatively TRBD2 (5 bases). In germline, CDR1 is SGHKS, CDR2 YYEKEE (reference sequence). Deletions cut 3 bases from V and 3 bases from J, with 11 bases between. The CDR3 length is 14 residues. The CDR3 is CASSSRGETDTQYF. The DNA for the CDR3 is TGTGCCAGCAGCTCACGGGGTGAAACAGATACGCAGTATTTT.

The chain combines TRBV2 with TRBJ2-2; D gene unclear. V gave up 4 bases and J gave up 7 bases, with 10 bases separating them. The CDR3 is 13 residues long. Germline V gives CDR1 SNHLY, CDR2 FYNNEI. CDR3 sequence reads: CASSGLMIGELFF. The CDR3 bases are TGTGCCAGCAGTGGATTGATGATCGGGGAGCTGTTTTTT.

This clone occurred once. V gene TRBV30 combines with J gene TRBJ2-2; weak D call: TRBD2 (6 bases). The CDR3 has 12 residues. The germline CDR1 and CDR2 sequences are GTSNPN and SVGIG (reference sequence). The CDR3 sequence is CVIAANTGELFF. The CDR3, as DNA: TGTGTTATAGCGGCGAACACCGGGGAGCTGTTTTTT. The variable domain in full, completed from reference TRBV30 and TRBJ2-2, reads SQTIHQWPATLVQPVGSPLSLECTVEGTSNPNLYWYRQAAGRGLQLLFYSVGIGQISSEVPQNLSASRPQDRQFILSSKKLLLSDSGFYLCVIAANTGELFFGEGSRLTVL.

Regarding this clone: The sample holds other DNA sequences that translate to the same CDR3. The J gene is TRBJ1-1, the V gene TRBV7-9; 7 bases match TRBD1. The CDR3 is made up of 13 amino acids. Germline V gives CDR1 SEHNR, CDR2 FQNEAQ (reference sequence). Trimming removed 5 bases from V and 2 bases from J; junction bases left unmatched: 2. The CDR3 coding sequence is TGTGCCAGCAGCCGACAGGGAAACACTGAAGCTTTCTTT. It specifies CASSRQGNTEAFF.

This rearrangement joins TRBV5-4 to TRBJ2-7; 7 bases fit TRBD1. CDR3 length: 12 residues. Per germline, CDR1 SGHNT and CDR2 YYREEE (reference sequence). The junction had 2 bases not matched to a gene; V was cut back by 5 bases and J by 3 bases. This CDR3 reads CASRRQGYEQYF. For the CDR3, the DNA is TGTGCCAGCAGGAGACAGGGCTACGAGCAGTACTTC.

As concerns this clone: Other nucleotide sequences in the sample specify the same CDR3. The CDR3 spells CASSLDGNSNQPQHF. The CDR3 nucleotides are TGCGCCAGCAGCTTGGACGGCAATAGCAATCAGCCCCAGCATTTT. The chain couples TRBV5-1 to TRBJ1-5; unclear D gene. Germline lookup yields CDR1 SGHRS and CDR2 YFSETQ. Between the trimmed V and J ends, which lost 0 bases and 0 bases, there was a span of 7 bases. The CDR3 length is 15 residues.

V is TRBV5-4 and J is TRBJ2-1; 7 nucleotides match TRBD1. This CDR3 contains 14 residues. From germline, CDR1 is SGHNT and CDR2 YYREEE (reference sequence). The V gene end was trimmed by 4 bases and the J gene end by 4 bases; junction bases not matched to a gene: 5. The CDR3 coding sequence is TGTGCCAGCAGCGAGGGGACAGCTTACAATGAGCAGTTCTTC. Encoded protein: CASSEGTAYNEQFF.

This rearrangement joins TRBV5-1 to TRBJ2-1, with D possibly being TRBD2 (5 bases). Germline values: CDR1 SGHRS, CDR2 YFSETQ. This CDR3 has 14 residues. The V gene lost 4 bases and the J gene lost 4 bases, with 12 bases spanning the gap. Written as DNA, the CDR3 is TGCGCCAGCAGCCCCGAGGGCCCGTACAATGAGCAGTTCTTC. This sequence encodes CASSPEGPYNEQFF.

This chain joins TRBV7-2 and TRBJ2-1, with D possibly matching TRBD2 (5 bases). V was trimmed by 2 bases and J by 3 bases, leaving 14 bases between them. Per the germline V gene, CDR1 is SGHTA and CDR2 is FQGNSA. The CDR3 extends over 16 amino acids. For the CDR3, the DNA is TGTGCCAGCAGCTTATATCGCGGGCAGATCTACAATGAGCAGTTCTTC. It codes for CASSLYRGQIYNEQFF.

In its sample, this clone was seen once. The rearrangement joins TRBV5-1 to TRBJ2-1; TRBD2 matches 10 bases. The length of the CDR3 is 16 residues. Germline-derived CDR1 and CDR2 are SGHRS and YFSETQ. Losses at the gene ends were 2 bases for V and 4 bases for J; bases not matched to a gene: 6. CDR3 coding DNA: TGCGCCAGCAGCTTCGGGCTAGCGGGAGTATACAATGAGCAGTTCTTC. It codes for CASSFGLAGVYNEQFF.

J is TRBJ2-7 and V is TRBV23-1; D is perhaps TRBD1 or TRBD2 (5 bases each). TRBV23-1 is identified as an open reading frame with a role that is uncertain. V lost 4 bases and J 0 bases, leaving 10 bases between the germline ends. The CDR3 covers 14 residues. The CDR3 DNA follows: TGCGCCAGCAGTCCAGCGGACAACTCCTACGAGCAGTACTTC. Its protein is CASSPADNSYEQYF.

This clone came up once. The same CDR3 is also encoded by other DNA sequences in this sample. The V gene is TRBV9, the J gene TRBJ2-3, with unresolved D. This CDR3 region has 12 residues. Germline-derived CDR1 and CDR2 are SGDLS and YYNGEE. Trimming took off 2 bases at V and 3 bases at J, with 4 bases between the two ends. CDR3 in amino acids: CASSVRTDTQYF. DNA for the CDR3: TGTGCCAGCAGCGTTCGAACAGATACGCAGTATTTT.

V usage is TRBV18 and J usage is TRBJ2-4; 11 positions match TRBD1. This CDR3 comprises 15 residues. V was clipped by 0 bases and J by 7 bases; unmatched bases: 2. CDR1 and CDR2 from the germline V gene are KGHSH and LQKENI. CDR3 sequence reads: CASSPPGQGVNIQYF. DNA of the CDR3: TGTGCCAGCTCACCACCGGGACAGGGGGTGAACATTCAGTACTTC.

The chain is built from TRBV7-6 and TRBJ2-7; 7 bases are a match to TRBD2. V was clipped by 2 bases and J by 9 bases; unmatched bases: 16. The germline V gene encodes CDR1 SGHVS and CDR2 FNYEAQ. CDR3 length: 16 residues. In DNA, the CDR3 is TGTGCCAGCAGCTTAAGCGGCGGGGGAGAAGGGAAAATGCAGTACTTC. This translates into CASSLSGGGEGKMQYF.

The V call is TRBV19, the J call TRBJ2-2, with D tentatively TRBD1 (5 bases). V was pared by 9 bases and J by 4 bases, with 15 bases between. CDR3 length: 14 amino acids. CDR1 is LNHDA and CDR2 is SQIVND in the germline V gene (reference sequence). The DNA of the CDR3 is TGTGCCAGCCTTAATACAGGTTCCACCGGGGAGCTGTTTTTT. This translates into CASLNTGSTGELFF.

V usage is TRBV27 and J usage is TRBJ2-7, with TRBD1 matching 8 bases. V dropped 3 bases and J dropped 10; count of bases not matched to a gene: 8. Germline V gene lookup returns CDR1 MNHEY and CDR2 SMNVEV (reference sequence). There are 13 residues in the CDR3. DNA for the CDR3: TGTGCCAGCAGTTTGGGACAGGCATTCCTACAGTACTTC. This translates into CASSLGQAFLQYF.

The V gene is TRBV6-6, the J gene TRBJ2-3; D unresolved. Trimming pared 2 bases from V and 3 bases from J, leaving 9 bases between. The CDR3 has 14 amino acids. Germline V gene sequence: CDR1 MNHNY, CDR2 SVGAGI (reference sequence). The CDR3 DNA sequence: TGTGCCAGCAGTTACAGCCCCAGAACAGATACGCAGTATTTT. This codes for CASSYSPRTDTQYF.

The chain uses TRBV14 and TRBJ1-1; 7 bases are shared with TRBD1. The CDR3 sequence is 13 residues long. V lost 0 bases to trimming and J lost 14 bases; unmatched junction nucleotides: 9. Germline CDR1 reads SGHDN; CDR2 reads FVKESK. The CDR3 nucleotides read TGTGCCAGCAGCCAAGAGTCGACAGGGAGGATATTCTTT. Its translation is CASSQESTGRIFF.

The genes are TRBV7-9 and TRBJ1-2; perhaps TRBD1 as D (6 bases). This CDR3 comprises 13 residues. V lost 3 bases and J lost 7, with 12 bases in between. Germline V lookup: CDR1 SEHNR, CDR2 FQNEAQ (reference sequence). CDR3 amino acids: CASSFHRDGGYTF. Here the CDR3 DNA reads TGTGCCAGCAGCTTCCACAGGGACGGTGGCTACACCTTC.

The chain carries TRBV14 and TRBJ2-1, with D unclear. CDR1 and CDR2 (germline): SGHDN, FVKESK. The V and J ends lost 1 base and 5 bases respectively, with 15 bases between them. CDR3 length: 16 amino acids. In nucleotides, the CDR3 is TGTGCCAGCAGCCAAGTGTTTAGGAGCGCTCACAATGAGCAGTTCTTC. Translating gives CASSQVFRSAHNEQFF.

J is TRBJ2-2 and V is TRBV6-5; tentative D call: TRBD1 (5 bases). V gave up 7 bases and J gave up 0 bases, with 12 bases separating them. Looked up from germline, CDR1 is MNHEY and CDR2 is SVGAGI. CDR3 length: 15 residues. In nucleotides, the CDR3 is TGTGCCAGCACCCAAAGACAGTCGAACACCGGGGAGCTGTTTTTT. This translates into CASTQRQSNTGELFF.

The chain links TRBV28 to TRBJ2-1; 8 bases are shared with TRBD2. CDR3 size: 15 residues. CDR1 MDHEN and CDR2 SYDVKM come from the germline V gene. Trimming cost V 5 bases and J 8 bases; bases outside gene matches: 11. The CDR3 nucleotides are TGTGCCAGCAGTCCCGGGACTAGGTCTTTCTATGAGCAGTTCTTC. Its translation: CASSPGTRSFYEQFF.

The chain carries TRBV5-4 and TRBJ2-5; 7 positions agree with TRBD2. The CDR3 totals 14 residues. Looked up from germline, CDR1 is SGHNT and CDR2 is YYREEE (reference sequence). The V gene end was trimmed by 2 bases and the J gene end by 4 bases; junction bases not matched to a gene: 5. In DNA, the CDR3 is TGTGCCAGCAGCTTTGCGGGAGATGGAGAGACCCAGTACTTC. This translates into CASSFAGDGETQYF. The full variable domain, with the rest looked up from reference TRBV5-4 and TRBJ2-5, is ETGVTQSPTHLIKTRGQQVTLRCSSQSGHNTVSWYQQALGQGPQFIFQYYREEENGRGNFPPRFSGLQFPNYSSELNVNALELDDSALYLCASSFAGDGETQYFGPGTRLLVL.

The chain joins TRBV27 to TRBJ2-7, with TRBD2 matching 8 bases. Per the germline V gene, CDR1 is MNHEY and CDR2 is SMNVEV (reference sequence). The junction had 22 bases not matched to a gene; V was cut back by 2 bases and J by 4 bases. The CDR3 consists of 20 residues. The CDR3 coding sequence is TGTGCCAGCAGTTTACGTTATAAGCGACGAGGGCTAGCGGGTCTTTACGAGCAGTACTTC. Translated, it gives CASSLRYKRRGLAGLYEQYF.

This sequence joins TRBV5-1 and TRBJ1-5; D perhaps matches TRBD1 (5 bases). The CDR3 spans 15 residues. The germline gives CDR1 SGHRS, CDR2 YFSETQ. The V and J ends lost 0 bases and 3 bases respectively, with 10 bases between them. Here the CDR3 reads CASSLEAGINQPQHF. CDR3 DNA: TGCGCCAGCAGCTTGGAGGCAGGGATCAATCAGCCCCAGCATTTT. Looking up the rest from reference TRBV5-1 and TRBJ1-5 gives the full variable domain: KAGVTQTPRYLIKTRGQQVTLSCSPISGHRSVSWYQQTPGQGLQFLFEYFSETQRNKGNFPGRFSGRQFSNSRSEMNVSTLELGDSALYLCASSLEAGINQPQHFGDGTRLSIL.

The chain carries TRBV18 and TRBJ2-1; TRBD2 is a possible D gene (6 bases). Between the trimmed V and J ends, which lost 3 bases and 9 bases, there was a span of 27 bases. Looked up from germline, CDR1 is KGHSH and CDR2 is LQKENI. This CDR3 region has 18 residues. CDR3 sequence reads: CASSPIQTTRAMVPEQFF. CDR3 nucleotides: TGTGCCAGCTCACCTATTCAAACGACTAGGGCGATGGTCCCTGAGCAGTTCTTC.

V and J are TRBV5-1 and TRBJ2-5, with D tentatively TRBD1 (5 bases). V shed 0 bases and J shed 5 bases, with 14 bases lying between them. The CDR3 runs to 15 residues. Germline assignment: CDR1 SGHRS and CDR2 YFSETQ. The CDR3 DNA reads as TGCGCCAGCAGCTTGGTGGCAGGGTCGGTGGAGACCCAGTACTTC. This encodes CASSLVAGSVETQYF.

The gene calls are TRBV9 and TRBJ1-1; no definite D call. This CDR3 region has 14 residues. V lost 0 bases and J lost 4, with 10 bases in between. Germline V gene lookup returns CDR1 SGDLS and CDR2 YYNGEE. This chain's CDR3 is CASSVDRVGTEAFF. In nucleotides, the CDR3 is TGTGCCAGCAGCGTAGATCGGGTGGGCACTGAAGCTTTCTTT.

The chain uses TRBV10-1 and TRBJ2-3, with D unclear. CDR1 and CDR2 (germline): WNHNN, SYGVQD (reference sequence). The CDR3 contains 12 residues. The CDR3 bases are TGCGCGCAGCCAGCTCGCACAGATACGCAGTATTTT. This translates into CAQPARTDTQYF.

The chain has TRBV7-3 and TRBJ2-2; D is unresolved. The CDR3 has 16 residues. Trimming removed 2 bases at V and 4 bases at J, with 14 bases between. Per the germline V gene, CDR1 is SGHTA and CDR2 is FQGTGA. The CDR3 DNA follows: TGTGCCAGCAGCTTATCCTGGGGAATCGGCACCGGGGAGCTGTTTTTT. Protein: CASSLSWGIGTGELFF.